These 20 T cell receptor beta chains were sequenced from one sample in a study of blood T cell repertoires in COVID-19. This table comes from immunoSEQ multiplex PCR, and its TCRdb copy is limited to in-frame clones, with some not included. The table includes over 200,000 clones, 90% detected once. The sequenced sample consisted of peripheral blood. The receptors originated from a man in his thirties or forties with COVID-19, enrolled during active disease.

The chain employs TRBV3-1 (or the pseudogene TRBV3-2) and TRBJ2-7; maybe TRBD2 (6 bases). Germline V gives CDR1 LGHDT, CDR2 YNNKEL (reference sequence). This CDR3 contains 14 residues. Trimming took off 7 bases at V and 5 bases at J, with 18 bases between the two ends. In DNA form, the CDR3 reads TGTGCCAGCACCTCAAGCCCAGGGAGGCACGAGCAGTACTTC. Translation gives CASTSSPGRHEQYF.

The CDR3 sequence is CASSYGAGSGQPQHF. The CDR3 DNA reads as TGTGCCAGCAGTTACGGGGCGGGGTCGGGGCAGCCCCAGCATTTT. The chain couples TRBV6-5 to TRBJ1-5, with D maybe TRBD1 (5 bases). The length of the CDR3 is 15 residues. Germline V CDR1 and CDR2: MNHEY, SVGAGI. The V and J ends lost 2 bases and 7 bases respectively, with 15 bases between them.

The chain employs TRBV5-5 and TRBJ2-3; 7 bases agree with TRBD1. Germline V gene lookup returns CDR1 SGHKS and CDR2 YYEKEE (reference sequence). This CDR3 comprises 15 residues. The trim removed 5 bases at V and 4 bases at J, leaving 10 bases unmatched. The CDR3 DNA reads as TGTGCCAGCAGTCTAGGGGGCGTTAGCGCAGATACGCAGTATTTT. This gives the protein CASSLGGVSADTQYF.

CDR3 bases: TGTGCCAGCAGCCCCCTTCTACGTGGGGGGAGAAATGGCTACACCTTC. Its protein product is CASSPLLRGGRNGYTF. This chain links TRBV7-2 with TRBJ1-2, with D perhaps TRBD1 (5 bases). CDR1 SGHTA and CDR2 FQGNSA come from the germline V gene. This CDR3 contains 16 residues. V was shortened by 5 bases and J by 6 bases, with 22 bases between the two germline ends.

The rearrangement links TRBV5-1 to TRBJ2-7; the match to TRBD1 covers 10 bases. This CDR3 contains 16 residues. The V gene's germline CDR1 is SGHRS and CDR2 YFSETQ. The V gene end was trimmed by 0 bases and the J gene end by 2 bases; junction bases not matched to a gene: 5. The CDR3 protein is CASSLDTGTGAYEQYF. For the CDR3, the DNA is TGCGCCAGCAGCTTGGATACCGGGACAGGGGCCTACGAGCAGTACTTC.

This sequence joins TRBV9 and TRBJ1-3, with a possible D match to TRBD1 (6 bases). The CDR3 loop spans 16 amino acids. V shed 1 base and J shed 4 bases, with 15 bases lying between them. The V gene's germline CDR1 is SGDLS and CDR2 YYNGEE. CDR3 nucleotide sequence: TGTGCCAGCAGCGTAAGAGGGGAGCAGGGGGGAAACACCATATATTTT. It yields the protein CASSVRGEQGGNTIYF.

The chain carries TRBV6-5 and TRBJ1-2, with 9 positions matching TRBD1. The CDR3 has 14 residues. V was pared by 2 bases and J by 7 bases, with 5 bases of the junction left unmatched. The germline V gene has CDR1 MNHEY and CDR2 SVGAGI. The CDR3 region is CASSYTGGRRGYTF. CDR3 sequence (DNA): TGTGCCAGCAGTTACACAGGGGGCCGTCGTGGCTACACCTTC.

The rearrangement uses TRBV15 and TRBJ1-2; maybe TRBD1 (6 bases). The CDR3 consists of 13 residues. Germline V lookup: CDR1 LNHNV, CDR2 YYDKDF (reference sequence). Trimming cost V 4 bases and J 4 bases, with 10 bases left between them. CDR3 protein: CATSKGDIYGYTF. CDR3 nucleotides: TGTGCCACCAGCAAGGGGGACATCTATGGCTACACCTTC.

In DNA, the CDR3 is TGTGCCAGCAGTGAACTTAAGCGGGAGACCCTGAAAGAGACCCAGTACTTC. It encodes CASSELKRETLKETQYF. The V and J genes are TRBV25-1 and TRBJ2-5; TRBD2 matches at 8 bases. Germline V CDR1 and CDR2: MGHDK, SYGVNS. J lost 3 bases, V lost 2 bases, and 11 bases had no gene match. This CDR3 comprises 17 residues.

The CDR3 region has the DNA TGTGCCAGCAGCCAGACAGGGGCGGTCTCCTATGGCTACACCTTC. Translating gives CASSQTGAVSYGYTF. The V call is TRBV4-2, the J call TRBJ1-2, with 8 bases matching TRBD1. The CDR3 totals 15 residues. The V and J ends lost 3 bases and 4 bases, in that order; junction bases with no gene match: 7. Per germline, CDR1 LGHNA and CDR2 YNFKEQ.

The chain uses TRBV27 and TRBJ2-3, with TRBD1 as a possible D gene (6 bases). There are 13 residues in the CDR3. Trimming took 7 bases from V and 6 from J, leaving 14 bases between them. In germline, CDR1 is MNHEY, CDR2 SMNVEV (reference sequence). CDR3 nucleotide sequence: TGTGCCAGCAACCTACAGGGTGCGGATACGCAGTATTTT. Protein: CASNLQGADTQYF.

CDR3 residues: CASSYRTGDLSTQYF. The CDR3 nucleotides read TGTGCCAGCAGTTACCGGACAGGGGACCTCTCTACGCAGTATTTT. The J gene is TRBJ2-3, the V gene TRBV6-2 or TRBV6-3, with 9 bases aligning to TRBD1. Germline trimming cut 2 bases from V and 8 bases from J; bases unmatched to any gene: 8. The CDR3 has 15 residues. The V gene's germline CDR1 is MNHEY and CDR2 SVGEGT.

Here the CDR3 reads CASSAYTGDEKLFF. CDR3 nucleotide sequence: TGCGCCAGCAGCGCGTACACAGGGGATGAAAAACTGTTTTTT. The chain combines TRBV5-1 with TRBJ1-4; 7 bases line up with TRBD1. CDR3 size: 14 residues. CDR1 is SGHRS and CDR2 is YFSETQ in the germline V gene. V lost 4 bases and J lost 6; bases outside the gene matches: 6.

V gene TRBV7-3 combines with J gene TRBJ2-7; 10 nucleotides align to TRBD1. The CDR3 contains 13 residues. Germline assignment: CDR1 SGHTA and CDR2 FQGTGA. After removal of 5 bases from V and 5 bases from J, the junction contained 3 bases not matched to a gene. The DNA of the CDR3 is TGTGCCAGCAGCGGGACAGGGGCAAACGAGCAGTACTTC. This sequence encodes CASSGTGANEQYF.

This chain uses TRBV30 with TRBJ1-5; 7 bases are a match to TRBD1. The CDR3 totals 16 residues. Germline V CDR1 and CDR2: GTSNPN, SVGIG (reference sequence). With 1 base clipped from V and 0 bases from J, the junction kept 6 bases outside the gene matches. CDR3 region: CAWSADRAYSNQPQHF. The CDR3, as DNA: TGTGCCTGGAGTGCTGACAGGGCGTATAGCAATCAGCCCCAGCATTTT.

This CDR3 is CASSFSGRAYEQYF. The CDR3 DNA follows: TGTGCCAGCAGCTTTAGCGGGAGGGCCTACGAGCAGTACTTC. The J gene is TRBJ2-7, the V gene TRBV5-4; 11 nucleotides line up with TRBD2. CDR3 size: 14 residues. The V segment lost 2 bases and the J segment 2 bases; nucleotides outside the gene matches: 0. Germline loops: CDR1 SGHNT, CDR2 YYREEE (reference sequence).

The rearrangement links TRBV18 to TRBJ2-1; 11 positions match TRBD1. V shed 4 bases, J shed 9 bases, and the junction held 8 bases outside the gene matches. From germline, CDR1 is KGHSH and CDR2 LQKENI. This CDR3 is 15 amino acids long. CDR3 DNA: TGTGCCAGCTCACGAGAGGGGACAGGGGGAGGTGAGCAGTTCTTC. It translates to CASSREGTGGGEQFF.

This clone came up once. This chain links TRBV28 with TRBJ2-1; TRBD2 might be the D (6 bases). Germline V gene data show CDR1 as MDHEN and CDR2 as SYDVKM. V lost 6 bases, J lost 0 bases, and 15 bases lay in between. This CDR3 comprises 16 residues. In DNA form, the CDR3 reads TGTGCCAGCAGATTAGACCTGGGACTCTCCTACAATGAGCAGTTCTTC. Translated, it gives CASRLDLGLSYNEQFF.

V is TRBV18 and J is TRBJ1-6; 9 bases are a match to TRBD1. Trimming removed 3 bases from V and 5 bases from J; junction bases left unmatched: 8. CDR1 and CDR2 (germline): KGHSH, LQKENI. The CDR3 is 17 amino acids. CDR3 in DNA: TGTGCCAGCTCACCCCAAGACAGGGGGAATAATAATTCACCCCTCCACTTT. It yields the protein CASSPQDRGNNNSPLHF. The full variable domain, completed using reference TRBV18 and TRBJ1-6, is NAGVMQNPRHLVRRRGQEARLRCSPMKGHSHVYWYRQLPEEGLKFMVYLQKENIIDESGMPKERFSAEFPKEGPSILRIQQVVRGDSAAYFCASSPQDRGNNNSPLHFGNGTRLTVT.

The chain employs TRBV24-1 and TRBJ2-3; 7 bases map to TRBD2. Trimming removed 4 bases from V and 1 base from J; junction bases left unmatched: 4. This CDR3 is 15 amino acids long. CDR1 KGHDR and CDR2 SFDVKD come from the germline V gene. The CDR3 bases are TGTGCCACCAGTGAGGTGGGAGGGGGCACAGATACGCAGTATTTT. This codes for CATSEVGGGTDTQYF.